The clone carrying this T cell receptor beta chain occurred a few times. This CDR3 is 18 amino acids long. This specimen belongs to a study of T cell responses to AZD1222 COVID-19 vaccine. The data were produced by immunoSEQ multiplex PCR, yet TCRdb's version contains in-frame clones alone and is incomplete. The data hold 100,000 to 150,000 clones, with 85% to 90% observed a single time. The starting material was peripheral blood, obtained on day 0 of AZD1222 vaccination. The genes are TRBV21-1 and TRBJ2-7; TRBD2, as called in the table, went unchecked against the DNA. TRBV21-1 constitutes a pseudogene. The TCR originated in an adult in good health. CDR3 region: CASTPGGSGSLPLYEQYF. In DNA, the CDR3 is TGTGCCAGCACCCCGGGGGGTAGCGGGAGTTTGCCTCTCTACGAGCAGTACTTC.